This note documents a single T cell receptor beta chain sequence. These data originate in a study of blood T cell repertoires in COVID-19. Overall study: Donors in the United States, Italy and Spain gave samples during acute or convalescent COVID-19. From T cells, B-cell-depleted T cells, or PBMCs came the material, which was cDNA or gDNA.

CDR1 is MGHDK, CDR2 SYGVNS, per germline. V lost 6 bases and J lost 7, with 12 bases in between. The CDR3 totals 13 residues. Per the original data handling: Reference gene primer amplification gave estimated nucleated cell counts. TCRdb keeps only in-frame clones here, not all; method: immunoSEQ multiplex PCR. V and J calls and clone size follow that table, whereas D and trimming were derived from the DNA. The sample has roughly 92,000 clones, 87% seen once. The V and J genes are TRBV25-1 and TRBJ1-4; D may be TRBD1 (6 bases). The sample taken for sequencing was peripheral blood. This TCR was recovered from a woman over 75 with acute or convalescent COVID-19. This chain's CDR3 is CASRVAGAEKLFF. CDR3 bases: TGTGCCAGCAGGGTTGCGGGGGCTGAAAAACTGTTTTTT. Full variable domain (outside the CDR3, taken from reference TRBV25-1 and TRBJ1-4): EADIYQTPRYLVIGTGKKITLECSQTMGHDKMYWYQQDPGMELHLIHYSYGVNSTEKGDLSSESTVSRIRTEHFPLTLESARPSHTSQYLCASRVAGAEKLFFGSGTQLSVL.